The 2 T cell receptor beta chains reported below all come from one sample, sequenced in a study of blood T cell repertoires in COVID-19. This table comes from immunoSEQ multiplex PCR, and its TCRdb copy is limited to in-frame clones, with some not included. The sample lists about 68,000 clones; 75% to 90% were seen once. Sequencing input: peripheral blood. These receptors were collected from a human donor in a cohort sampled during active COVID-19.

The rearrangement uses TRBV28 and TRBJ1-2, with a weak D call TRBD1 (5 bases). This CDR3 is 14 amino acids long. Trimming shortened V by 3 bases and J by 4 bases, and 12 bases separated the two germline ends. Germline V gene data show CDR1 as MDHEN and CDR2 as SYDVKM. The DNA for the CDR3 is TGTGCCAGCAGTTTCTCGAGGGGAGGCTATGGCTACACCTTC. Translating gives CASSFSRGGYGYTF.

This clone is medium-sized within its sample. The chain joins TRBV7-2 to TRBJ1-2, with TRBD1 identical over 9 bases. After removal of 5 bases from V and 4 bases from J, the junction contained 14 bases not matched to a gene. Germline-derived CDR1 and CDR2 are SGHTA and FQGNSA. This CDR3 comprises 17 residues. The CDR3 bases are TGTGCCAGCAGCCCCTCACAAGGACAGGGGAACCCCTATGGCTACACCTTC. This encodes CASSPSQGQGNPYGYTF.